Sequencing of this T cell receptor beta chain was carried out in a study of shared clonotypes between healthy human individuals. Findings and caveats of the study: Compared with memory subsets, naive subsets generally had larger estimated richness.

For this clone: What it recognizes is unknown.

The CDR3 runs 14 residues. The germline V gene has CDR1 KGHSH and CDR2 LQKENI. V lost 1 base, J lost 4 bases, and 10 bases lay in between. TCRdb's copy holds only in-frame clones and misses some; the assay was immunoSEQ multiplex PCR. The sample carries around 700,000 clones, 55% to 75% recorded once. Every donor, a Caucasian adult, lived in Nashville, Tennessee. Sequenced input: memory CD4+ T cells sorted from blood. Stated subset: CD45RA-negative fraction. The chain carries TRBV18 and TRBJ2-5; D gene ambiguous. This clonotype was sampled from a woman aged 30 to 39 in good health. The CDR3 DNA follows: TGTGCCAGCTCACCACGGTCCAGCTCAGAGACCCAGTACTTC. It codes for CASSPRSSSETQYF.